This TCR beta chain was sequenced in a study of blood T cells in healthy people across ages. Trimming at V came to 6 bases and at J to 6 bases, leaving 9 bases not matched to a gene. This CDR3 contains 14 residues. Per the germline V gene, CDR1 is SQVTM and CDR2 is ANQGSEA. A sample-barcoded 5' primer and a J-beta primer mix were used in a second PCR of roughly 7 to 11 cycles. Each CDR3 protein is one row after TCRdb ran MiXCR on the 5' RACE reads. The profile covers 700,000 to 950,000 distinct CDR3 sequences, with roughly 45% appearing a single time and roughly 19% taken by the ten largest. Sequencing input: blood. V gene TRBV29-1 combines with J gene TRBJ2-1; 9 positions agree with TRBD1. The clonotype comes from a woman aged 55-69 years in good health. In DNA, the CDR3 is TGCAGCGTACGGGACAGGGAGGTACGCAATGAGCAGTTCTTC. It yields the protein CSVRDREVRNEQFF.